This T cell receptor beta chain was retrieved from a study of blood T cell repertoires in COVID-19. Looking at the study overall: COVID-19 samples collected from the United States, Italy and Spain covered acute and convalescent phases.

The study drew participants aged about 18 to 89 years from about two dozen US areas. CDR1 is MNHEY, CDR2 SMNVEV, per germline (reference sequence). Trimming removed 4 bases from V and 7 bases from J; junction bases left unmatched: 6. This CDR3 spans 14 amino acids. Original data processing: Using reference gene primer amplification, nucleated cell counts were estimated. Sequencing was performed with immunoSEQ multiplex PCR; in TCRdb, only in-frame clones are kept and a portion is missing. V and J calls and clone size are those listed in that table; D and trimming were worked out from the DNA. The sample has about 300,000 clones, 75% to 95% seen once; the top ten hold 1.1%.

The sequencing input was PBMCs or T cells enriched from blood (not recorded which). The chain joins TRBV27 to TRBJ1-4, with TRBD1 matching 7 bases. The TCR sequence derives from a woman in her twenties or thirties who had recovered from COVID-19. CDR3 sequence reads: CASSWDSSGEKLFF. CDR3 DNA sequence: TGTGCCAGCAGTTGGGACAGCTCCGGTGAAAAACTGTTTTTT.